The 22 T cell receptor beta chains presented below share a single source sample, sequenced in a study of T-cell memory formation after mild COVID-19. TCRdb reprocessed the 5' RACE reads via MiXCR and lists one record per CDR3 protein. Among around 200,000 distinct CDR3 sequences listed, about a fifth were seen once. Specimen: PBMCs or a T cell subset sorted from them (not recorded which). All receptors come from an adult woman who had mild COVID-19 (a few samples of this study predate the infection). Cell type and time point are not known.

The chain carries TRBV12-3 or TRBV12-4 and TRBJ1-5; no clear D. V lost 1 base and J lost 4, with 8 bases in between. CDR3 length equals 14 residues. In nucleotides, the CDR3 is TGTGCCAGCAGTTTAGGCGGAATAAATCAGCCCCAGCATTTT. This translates into CASSLGGINQPQHF.

V gene TRBV2 combines with J gene TRBJ1-5; D not certain. The CDR3 totals 14 residues. Germline assignment: CDR1 SNHLY and CDR2 FYNNEI. Trimming left V 3 bases short and J 3 bases short, with 9 bases between. DNA for the CDR3: TGTGCCAGCAGTGACCCAGGCTTCAATCAGCCCCAGCATTTT. Its protein is CASSDPGFNQPQHF.

Only one count was recorded for this clonotype. V and J are TRBV7-6 and TRBJ2-1; TRBD2 aligns across 10 bases. The CDR3 has 18 residues. J gave up 8 bases and V 0 bases, and 13 bases lay outside the gene matches. Germline lookup yields CDR1 SGHVS and CDR2 FNYEAQ. CDR3 sequence reads: CASSLAAHLAGVGHEQFF. CDR3 sequence (DNA): TGTGCCAGCAGCTTAGCCGCCCACCTAGCGGGAGTGGGGCATGAGCAGTTCTTC. The full variable domain, completed using reference TRBV7-6 and TRBJ2-1, is GAGVSQSPRYKVTKRGQDVALRCDPISGHVSLYWYRQALGQGPEFLTYFNYEAQQDKSGLPNDRFSAERPEGSISTLTIQRTEQRDSAMYRCASSLAAHLAGVGHEQFFGPGTRLTVL.

This clonotype has more than one count but fewer than ten. The chain links TRBV29-1 to TRBJ2-3; no clear D. Germline lookup yields CDR1 SQVTM and CDR2 ANQGSEA. Trimming left V 7 bases short and J 4 bases short, with 12 bases between. The CDR3 is 12 residues long. CDR3 DNA sequence: TGCAGCGGGCGAATTTGGTCAGATACGCAGTATTTT. It codes for CSGRIWSDTQYF.

The J gene is TRBJ1-1, the V gene TRBV25-1; unclear D gene. Trimming left V 2 bases short and J 10 bases short, with 17 bases between. Germline CDR1 is MGHDK and CDR2 is SYGVNS. The CDR3 runs 14 residues. CDR3 protein: CASSEPAPANLAFF. The CDR3 bases are TGTGCCAGCAGTGAACCCGCCCCGGCGAATTTAGCTTTCTTT.

The chain uses TRBV9 and TRBJ2-7; perhaps TRBD2 as D (6 bases). Germline CDR1 is SGDLS and CDR2 is YYNGEE. CDR3 length: 15 amino acids. The V gene lost 0 bases and the J gene lost 3 bases, with 13 bases spanning the gap. CDR3 DNA: TGTGCCAGCAGCGTAGATGATAGCGGCATCTACGAGCAGTACTTC. The encoded protein is CASSVDDSGIYEQYF.

This clonotype showed up just a few times. This rearrangement joins TRBV5-6 to TRBJ2-3; TRBD2 is a possible D gene (6 bases). Germline V gene data show CDR1 as SGHDT and CDR2 as YYEEEE. The CDR3 has 15 amino acids. Trimming stripped 2 bases from V and 4 bases from J, with 14 bases between. Here the CDR3 reads CASSFWEEGPDTQYF. For the CDR3, the DNA is TGTGCCAGCAGCTTTTGGGAGGAGGGCCCAGATACGCAGTATTTT. Filled out from reference TRBV5-6 and TRBJ2-3, the complete variable domain reads DAGVTQSPTHLIKTRGQQVTLRCSPKSGHDTVSWYQQALGQGPQFIFQYYEEEERQRGNFPDRFSGHQFPNYSSELNVNALLLGDSALYLCASSFWEEGPDTQYFGPGTRLTVL.

This clonotype was seen only a few times. This chain connects TRBV7-9 to TRBJ2-7; D gene unclear. Trimming removed 5 bases from V and 2 bases from J, with 7 bases in between. CDR1 SEHNR and CDR2 FQNEAQ come from the germline V gene (reference sequence). This CDR3 has 12 residues. CDR3 nucleotide sequence: TGTGCCAGCAGCCCTGAGACCTACGAGCAGTACTTC. Its translation: CASSPETYEQYF.

The chain carries TRBV3-2 and TRBJ2-1; the D call TRBD2 from the table was never checked on the DNA. TRBV3-2 is listed as a pseudogene. This CDR3 is built from 16 residues. CDR3 in DNA: TGTGCCAGCAACTATCTGGAGTCAGAATGTGGGGGGGTAAAGTTCTTC. It translates to CASNYLESECGGVKFF.

The chain joins TRBV6-2 or TRBV6-3 to TRBJ2-2, with 9 bases matching TRBD2. The germline V gene encodes CDR1 MNHEY and CDR2 SVGEGT. V shed 5 bases, J shed 3 bases, and the junction held 1 base outside the gene matches. The CDR3 is 14 amino acids. The CDR3 bases are TGTGCCAGCAGTAGGACTAGCGACACCGGGGAGCTGTTTTTT. It encodes CASSRTSDTGELFF.

This chain uses TRBV7-6 with TRBJ2-3; 9 positions match TRBD1. This CDR3 has 16 amino acids. Germline V gene sequence: CDR1 SGHVS, CDR2 FNYEAQ. V was pared by 5 bases and J by 5 bases, with 11 bases of the junction left unmatched. CDR3 amino acids: CASSEAPGQGGDTQYF. The CDR3 DNA reads as TGTGCCAGCAGCGAAGCCCCGGGACAGGGCGGAGATACGCAGTATTTT. Drawing the rest from reference TRBV7-6 and TRBJ2-3, the complete variable domain is GAGVSQSPRYKVTKRGQDVALRCDPISGHVSLYWYRQALGQGPEFLTYFNYEAQQDKSGLPNDRFSAERPEGSISTLTIQRTEQRDSAMYRCASSEAPGQGGDTQYFGPGTRLTVL.

This clonotype came up a few times. The genes are TRBV4-3 and TRBJ2-7, with 8 bases matching TRBD1. The length of the CDR3 is 18 residues. The junction had 12 bases not matched to a gene; V was cut back by 0 bases and J by 2 bases. Germline CDR1 and CDR2: LGHNA and YSLEER. The CDR3: CASSQEGPSRTGTYEQYF. The CDR3 DNA sequence: TGCGCCAGCAGCCAAGAGGGGCCTTCCCGGACAGGGACCTACGAGCAGTACTTC.

The chain combines TRBV7-2 with TRBJ2-5; TRBD2 matches 7 bases. This CDR3 contains 15 residues. CDR1 is SGHTA, CDR2 FQGNSA, per germline. With 7 bases clipped from V and 1 base from J, the junction kept 9 bases outside the gene matches. The CDR3 DNA follows: TGTGCCAGCAACAACTTCCCGGGGGGCCAAGAGACCCAGTACTTC. Protein: CASNNFPGGQETQYF. Variable domain in full (rest from reference TRBV7-2 and TRBJ2-5): GAGVSQSPSNKVTEKGKDVELRCDPISGHTALYWYRQSLGQGLEFLIYFQGNSAPDKSGLPSDRFSAERTGGSVSTLTIQRTQQEDSAVYLCASNNFPGGQETQYFGPGTRLLVL.

This clonotype appeared many times. The chain uses TRBV7-3 and TRBJ2-3; no clear D gene. Germline-derived CDR1 and CDR2 are SGHTA and FQGTGA. The CDR3 contains 13 residues. Trimming pared 5 bases from V and 2 bases from J, leaving 8 bases between. The CDR3 here is CASSPFLTDTQYF. In DNA form, the CDR3 reads TGTGCCAGCAGCCCCTTCCTCACAGATACGCAGTATTTT.

This clonotype was seen only a few times. The V call is TRBV6-6, the J call TRBJ2-1, with a possible D match to TRBD2 (6 bases). The V gene lost 7 bases and the J gene lost 8 bases, with 21 bases spanning the gap. The CDR3 loop spans 15 amino acids. Germline loops: CDR1 MNHNY, CDR2 SVGAGI (reference sequence). The DNA for the CDR3 is TGTGCCAGCACCCGACTGGAGGGGAATTCGGATGAGCAGTTCTTC. The encoded protein is CASTRLEGNSDEQFF.

The V gene is TRBV7-9, the J gene TRBJ2-7; 9 nucleotides agree with TRBD1. The V gene's germline CDR1 is SEHNR and CDR2 FQNEAQ (reference sequence). Germline trimming cut 1 base from V and 5 bases from J; bases unmatched to any gene: 6. The CDR3 has 15 amino acids. The CDR3 protein is CASSLGGTGSHEQYF. CDR3 nucleotides: TGTGCCAGCAGCTTAGGGGGGACAGGGAGCCACGAGCAGTACTTC. Filled out from reference TRBV7-9 and TRBJ2-7, the complete variable domain reads DTGVSQNPRHKITKRGQNVTFRCDPISEHNRLYWYRQTLGQGPEFLTYFQNEAQLEKSRLLSDRFSAERPKGSFSTLEIQRTEQGDSAMYLCASSLGGTGSHEQYFGPGTRLTVT.

The chain joins TRBV10-3 to TRBJ2-7; D may be TRBD2 (5 bases). The CDR3 totals 15 residues. Germline values: CDR1 ENHRY, CDR2 SYGVKD. V lost 0 bases to trimming and J lost 3 bases, with 12 bases between them. The CDR3 reads CAISESAGNLYEQYF. CDR3 DNA: TGTGCCATCAGTGAGTCGGCCGGGAACCTCTACGAGCAGTACTTC.

The chain uses TRBV12-3 or TRBV12-4 and TRBJ1-5; TRBD1 matches at 7 bases. The CDR3 runs to 15 residues. After removal of 5 bases from V and 5 bases from J, the junction contained 9 bases not matched to a gene. The CDR3 bases are TGTGCCAGCAGTCTCAGACAGGGAGGGGATCAGCCCCAGCATTTT. Amino acids: CASSLRQGGDQPQHF.

V usage is TRBV29-1 and J usage is TRBJ2-1; possibly TRBD2 for D (5 bases). Trimming removed 8 bases at V and 0 bases at J, with 11 bases between. The germline V gene encodes CDR1 SQVTM and CDR2 ANQGSEA. This CDR3 region has 13 residues. The CDR3 DNA sequence: TGCAGCTGCAAGCGGAGCTCCTACAATGAGCAGTTCTTC. Protein: CSCKRSSYNEQFF.

The V call is TRBV5-1, the J call TRBJ2-3; D is perhaps TRBD1 (5 bases). Per germline, CDR1 SGHRS and CDR2 YFSETQ. Trimming cost V 3 bases and J 2 bases, with 19 bases left between them. This CDR3 region has 17 residues. CDR3 nucleotide sequence: TGCGCCAGCAGCTGGGGTTCGACAGCCGTCGACACAGATACGCAGTATTTT. This encodes CASSWGSTAVDTDTQYF.

This chain connects TRBV29-1 to TRBJ1-2; TRBD1 agrees at 10 bases. Germline-derived CDR1 and CDR2 are SQVTM and ANQGSEA. The V and J ends lost 6 bases and 8 bases, in that order; junction bases with no gene match: 9. This CDR3 has 13 residues. The CDR3 sequence: CSVRGQGEVGYTF. The CDR3 DNA follows: TGCAGCGTCCGAGGACAGGGGGAAGTCGGCTACACCTTC.

The chain employs TRBV12-3 or TRBV12-4 and TRBJ1-5; maybe TRBD1 (6 bases). V was pared by 3 bases and J by 0 bases, with 12 bases between. This CDR3 is 16 amino acids long. CDR3 amino acids: CASSFAGAGSNQPQHF. The CDR3 DNA reads TGTGCCAGCAGTTTTGCAGGGGCCGGTAGCAATCAGCCCCAGCATTTT.